This TCR beta chain was sequenced in a study of cytomegalovirus exposure and HLA in healthy donors. The PCR ran on 60 Vbeta and 13 Jbeta primers. Authors' methods: Unique TCR beta chains totaled some 80 million in a later count, with roughly 11 million of them shared. The protocol was immunoSEQ multiplex PCR, while the TCRdb copy is restricted to in-frame clones and leaves out a portion. That table supplies the V and J calls and clone size; D and trimming were determined from the DNA. The sample records about 170,000 clones, approximately 71% being singletons. This clone was counted only a few times. CDR3 length: 13 amino acids. Germline trimming cut 5 bases from V and 10 bases from J; bases unmatched to any gene: 9. Germline V CDR1 and CDR2: SGHRS, YFSETQ.

The sample consisted of PBMCs. This receptor was identified in a woman younger than 35 in good health and CMV-seropositive. This chain joins TRBV5-1 and TRBJ2-1; 7 bases align to TRBD2. The chain's CDR3 is CASSYLRRGEQFF. CDR3 sequence (DNA): TGCGCCAGCAGTTATCTGAGGCGGGGGGAGCAGTTCTTC.